This T cell receptor (beta chain) was found in a study of T cell responses to AZD1222 COVID-19 vaccine. Worth noting for this clone: What it binds is unknown.

The CDR3 extends over 15 amino acids. After removal of 5 bases from V and 8 bases from J, the junction contained 7 bases not matched to a gene. General study results and limits: Repertoires were obtained solely post-peak T cell response. It should be noted that donors were predominantly white British and more often female, and clonal diversity was possibly underestimated. Epitopes outside B.1.351 and B.1.1.7 mutated regions reportedly drew nearly half of spike TCRs.

Sequenced by immunoSEQ multiplex PCR; TCRdb stores in-frame clones only, minus some. The sample contains about 88,000 clones, about 89% of which appear only once. Sample: peripheral blood, taken 28 days after the second AZD1222 dose. The gene calls are TRBV6-7 and TRBJ1-6; 9 positions match TRBD1. TRBV6-7 has ORF status, its function being uncertain. This TCR derives from an adult who received the AZD1222 COVID-19 vaccine. The chain's CDR3 is CASSLHRGRDSPLHF. CDR3 bases: TGTGCCAGCAGTCTACACAGGGGGCGGGATTCACCCCTCCACTTT.